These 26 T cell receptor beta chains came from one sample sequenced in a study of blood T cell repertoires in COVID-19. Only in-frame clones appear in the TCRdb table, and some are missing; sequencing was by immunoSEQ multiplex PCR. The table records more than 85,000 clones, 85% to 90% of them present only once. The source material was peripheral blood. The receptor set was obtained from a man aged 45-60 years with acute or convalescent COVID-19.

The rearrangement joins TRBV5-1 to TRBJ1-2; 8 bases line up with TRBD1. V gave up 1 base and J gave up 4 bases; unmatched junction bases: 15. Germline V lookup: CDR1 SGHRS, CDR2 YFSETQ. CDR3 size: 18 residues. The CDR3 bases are TGCGCCAGCAGCTTGACAGCGACAGGGGCCAAAGGGGGCTATGGCTACACCTTC. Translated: CASSLTATGAKGGYGYTF.

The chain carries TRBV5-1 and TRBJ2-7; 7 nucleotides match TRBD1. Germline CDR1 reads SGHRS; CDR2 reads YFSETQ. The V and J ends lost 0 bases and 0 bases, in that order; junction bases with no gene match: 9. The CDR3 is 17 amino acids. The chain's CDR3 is CASSLAGDSATSYEQYF. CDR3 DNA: TGCGCCAGCAGCTTGGCTGGGGACAGCGCTACCTCCTACGAGCAGTACTTC.

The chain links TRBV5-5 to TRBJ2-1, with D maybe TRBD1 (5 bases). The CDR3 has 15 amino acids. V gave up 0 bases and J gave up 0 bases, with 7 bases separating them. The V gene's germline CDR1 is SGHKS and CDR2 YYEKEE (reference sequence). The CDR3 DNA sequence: TGTGCCAGCAGCTTGGGGGGCAGCTCCTACAATGAGCAGTTCTTC. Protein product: CASSLGGSSYNEQFF.

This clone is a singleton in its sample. The CDR3 region has the DNA TGCGCCAGCAGCTTGGTTACTAGCGTTGACACGCAGTATTTT. It encodes CASSLVTSVDTQYF. V usage is TRBV5-1 and J usage is TRBJ2-3; TRBD2 matches 7 bases. Trimming took 0 bases from V and 9 from J; bases not matched to a gene: 7. Germline values: CDR1 SGHRS, CDR2 YFSETQ. CDR3 size: 14 residues.

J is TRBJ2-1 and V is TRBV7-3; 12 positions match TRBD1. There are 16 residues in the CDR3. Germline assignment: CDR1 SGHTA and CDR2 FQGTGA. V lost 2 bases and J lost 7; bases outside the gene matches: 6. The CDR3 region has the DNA TGTGCCAGCAGCTTATGGGGGACAGGGGGCATGAATGAGCAGTTCTTC. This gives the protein CASSLWGTGGMNEQFF.

The CDR3 sequence is CASSYSSGAVVHEQYF. The CDR3 nucleotides are TGTGCCAGCAGCTACTCTAGCGGGGCCGTCGTTCACGAGCAGTACTTC. The rearrangement joins TRBV11-3 to TRBJ2-7; 9 bases fit TRBD2. The V gene end was trimmed by 4 bases and the J gene end by 5 bases; junction bases not matched to a gene: 12. The germline V gene has CDR1 SGHNT and CDR2 YENEEA. CDR3 length: 16 residues.

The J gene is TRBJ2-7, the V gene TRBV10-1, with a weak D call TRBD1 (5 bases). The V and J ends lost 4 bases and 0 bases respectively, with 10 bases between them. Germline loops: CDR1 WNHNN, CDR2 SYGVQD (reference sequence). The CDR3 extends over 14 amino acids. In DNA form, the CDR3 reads TGCGCCAGCAGTGCAGGGCTTAGCTCCTACGAGCAGTACTTC. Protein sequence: CASSAGLSSYEQYF.

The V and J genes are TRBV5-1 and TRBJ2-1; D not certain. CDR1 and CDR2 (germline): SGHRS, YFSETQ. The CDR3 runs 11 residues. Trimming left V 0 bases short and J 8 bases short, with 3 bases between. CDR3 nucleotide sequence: TGCGCCAGCAGCTTGGCTCATGAGCAGTTCTTC. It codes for CASSLAHEQFF.

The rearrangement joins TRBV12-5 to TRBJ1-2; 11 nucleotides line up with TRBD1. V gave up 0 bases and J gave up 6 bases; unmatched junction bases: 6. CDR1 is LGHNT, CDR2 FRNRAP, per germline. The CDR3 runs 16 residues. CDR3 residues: CASGLVARTGGHGYTF. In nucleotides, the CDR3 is TGTGCTAGTGGTTTGGTCGCACGGACAGGGGGCCATGGCTACACCTTC. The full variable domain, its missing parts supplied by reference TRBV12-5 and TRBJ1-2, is DARVTQTPRHKVTEMGQEVTMRCQPILGHNTVFWYRQTMMQGLELLAYFRNRAPLDDSGMPKDRFSAEMPDATLATLKIQPSEPRDSAVYFCASGLVARTGGHGYTFGSGTRLTVV.

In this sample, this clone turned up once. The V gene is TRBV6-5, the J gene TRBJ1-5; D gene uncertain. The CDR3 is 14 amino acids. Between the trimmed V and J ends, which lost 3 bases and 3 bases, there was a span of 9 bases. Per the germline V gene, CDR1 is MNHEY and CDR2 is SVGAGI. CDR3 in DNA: TGTGCCAGCAGTTATGGAGCGTCCAATCAGCCCCAGCATTTT. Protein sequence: CASSYGASNQPQHF.

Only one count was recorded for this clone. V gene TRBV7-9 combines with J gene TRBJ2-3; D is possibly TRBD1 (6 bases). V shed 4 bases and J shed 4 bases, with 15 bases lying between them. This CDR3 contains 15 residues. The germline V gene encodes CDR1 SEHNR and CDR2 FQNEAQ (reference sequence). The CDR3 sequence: CASSYGRGKSDTQYF. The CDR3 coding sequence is TGTGCCAGCAGCTACGGCAGGGGAAAGTCAGATACGCAGTATTTT.

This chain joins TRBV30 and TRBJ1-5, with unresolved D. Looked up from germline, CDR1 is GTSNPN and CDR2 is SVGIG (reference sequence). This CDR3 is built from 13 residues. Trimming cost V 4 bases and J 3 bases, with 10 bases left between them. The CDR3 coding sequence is TGTGCCTGGAATGCGGCGACCAATCAGCCCCAGCATTTT. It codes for CAWNAATNQPQHF.

The CDR3 DNA sequence: TGTGCCAGCAGCCGAAACTCAGGCCCTGGAAACACCATATATTTT. Protein: CASSRNSGPGNTIYF. The chain uses TRBV3-1 (or the pseudogene TRBV3-2) and TRBJ1-3, with D unclear. With 4 bases removed from V and 2 bases from J, the gap between germline ends came to 12 bases. Germline V gene data show CDR1 as LGHDT and CDR2 as YNNKEL (reference sequence). CDR3 size: 15 residues.

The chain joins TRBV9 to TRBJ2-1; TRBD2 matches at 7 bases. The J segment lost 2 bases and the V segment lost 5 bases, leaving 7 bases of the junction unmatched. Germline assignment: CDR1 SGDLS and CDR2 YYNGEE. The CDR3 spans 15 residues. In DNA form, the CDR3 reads TGTGCCAGCAGTAGGGGTCTAGCGGCCTACAATGAGCAGTTCTTC. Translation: CASSRGLAAYNEQFF.

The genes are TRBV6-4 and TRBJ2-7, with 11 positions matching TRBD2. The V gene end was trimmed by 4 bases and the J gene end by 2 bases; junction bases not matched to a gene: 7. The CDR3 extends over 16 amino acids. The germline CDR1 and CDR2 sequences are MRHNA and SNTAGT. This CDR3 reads CASSARGTSGPYEQYF. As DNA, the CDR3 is TGTGCCAGCAGTGCCAGGGGGACTAGCGGACCCTACGAGCAGTACTTC.

CDR3 DNA sequence: TGCGCCAGCAGCTCTCCTGGGGCCAACGTCCTGACTTTC. It is translated as CASSSPGANVLTF. J is TRBJ2-6 and V is TRBV5-1; D uncertain. Trimming shortened V by 3 bases and J by 2 bases, and 3 bases separated the two germline ends. The CDR3 covers 13 residues. In germline, CDR1 is SGHRS, CDR2 YFSETQ.

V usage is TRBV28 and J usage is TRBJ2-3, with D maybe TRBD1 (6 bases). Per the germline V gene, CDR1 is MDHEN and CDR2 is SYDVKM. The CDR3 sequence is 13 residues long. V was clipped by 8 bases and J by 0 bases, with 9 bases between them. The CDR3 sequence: CASSGDSTDTQYF. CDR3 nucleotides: TGTGCCAGCTCAGGGGATAGCACAGATACGCAGTATTTT.

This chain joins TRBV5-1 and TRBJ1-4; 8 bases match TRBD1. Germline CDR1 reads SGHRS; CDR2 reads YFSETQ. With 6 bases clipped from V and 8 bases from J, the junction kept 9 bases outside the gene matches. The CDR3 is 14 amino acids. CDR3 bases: TGCGCCAGCACCTGGAGGACAGGGAAGGAAAAACTGTTTTTT. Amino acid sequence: CASTWRTGKEKLFF. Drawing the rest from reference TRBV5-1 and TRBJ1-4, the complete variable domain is KAGVTQTPRYLIKTRGQQVTLSCSPISGHRSVSWYQQTPGQGLQFLFEYFSETQRNKGNFPGRFSGRQFSNSRSEMNVSTLELGDSALYLCASTWRTGKEKLFFGSGTQLSVL.

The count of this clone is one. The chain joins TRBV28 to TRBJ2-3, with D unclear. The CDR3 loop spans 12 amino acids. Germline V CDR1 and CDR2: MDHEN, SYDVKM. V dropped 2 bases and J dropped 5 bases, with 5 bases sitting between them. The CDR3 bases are TGTGCCAGCAGTTTAGGCCAAGATACGCAGTATTTT. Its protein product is CASSLGQDTQYF.

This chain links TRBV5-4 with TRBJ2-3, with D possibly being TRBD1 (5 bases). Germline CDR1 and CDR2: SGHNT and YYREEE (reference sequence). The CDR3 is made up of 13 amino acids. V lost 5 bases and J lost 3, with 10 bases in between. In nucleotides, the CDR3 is TGTGCCAGCAGGGATGGGGCTACAGATACGCAGTATTTT. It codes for CASRDGATDTQYF. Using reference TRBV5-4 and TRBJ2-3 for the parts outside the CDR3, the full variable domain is ETGVTQSPTHLIKTRGQQVTLRCSSQSGHNTVSWYQQALGQGPQFIFQYYREEENGRGNFPPRFSGLQFPNYSSELNVNALELDDSALYLCASRDGATDTQYFGPGTRLTVL.

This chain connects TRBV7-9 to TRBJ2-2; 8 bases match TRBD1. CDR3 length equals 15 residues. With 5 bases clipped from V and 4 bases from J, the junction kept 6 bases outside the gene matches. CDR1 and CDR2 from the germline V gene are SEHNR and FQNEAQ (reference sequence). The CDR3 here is CASSPQGAVTGELFF. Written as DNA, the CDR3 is TGTGCCAGCAGCCCCCAGGGGGCAGTCACCGGGGAGCTGTTTTTT.

The DNA for the CDR3 is TGTGCCAGCAGTTTTGCGGGTGACGGCAATCAGCCCCAGCATTTT. It yields the protein CASSFAGDGNQPQHF. The chain is built from TRBV27 and TRBJ1-5; D unresolved. Trimming left V 3 bases short and J 2 bases short, with 11 bases between. The CDR3 has 15 amino acids. CDR1 and CDR2 (germline): MNHEY, SMNVEV (reference sequence).

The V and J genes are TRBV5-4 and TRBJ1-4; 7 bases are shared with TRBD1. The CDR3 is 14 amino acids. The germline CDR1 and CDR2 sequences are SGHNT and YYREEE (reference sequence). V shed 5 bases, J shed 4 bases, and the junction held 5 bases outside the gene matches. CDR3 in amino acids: CASRSTGDNEKLFF. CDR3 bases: TGTGCCAGCAGGTCAACAGGGGATAATGAAAAACTGTTTTTT.

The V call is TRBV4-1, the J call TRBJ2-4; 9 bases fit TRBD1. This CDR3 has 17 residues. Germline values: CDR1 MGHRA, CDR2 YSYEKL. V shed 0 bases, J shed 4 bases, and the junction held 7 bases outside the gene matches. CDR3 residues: CASSQESHGQGKNIQYF. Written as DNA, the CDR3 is TGCGCCAGCAGCCAAGAATCTCACGGACAGGGGAAAAACATTCAGTACTTC.

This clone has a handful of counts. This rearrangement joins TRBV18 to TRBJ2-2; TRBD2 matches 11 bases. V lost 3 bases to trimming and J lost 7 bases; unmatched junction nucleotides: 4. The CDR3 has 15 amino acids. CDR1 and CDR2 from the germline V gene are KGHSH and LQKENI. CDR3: CASSPLAGGRGELFF. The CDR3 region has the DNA TGTGCCAGCTCACCTCTAGCGGGAGGTCGCGGGGAGCTGTTTTTT.

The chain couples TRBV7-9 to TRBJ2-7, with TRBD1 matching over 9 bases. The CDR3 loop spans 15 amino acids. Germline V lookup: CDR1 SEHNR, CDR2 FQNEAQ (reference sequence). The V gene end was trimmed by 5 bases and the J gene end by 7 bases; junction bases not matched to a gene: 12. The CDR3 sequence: CASSSGDRVLLEQYF. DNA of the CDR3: TGTGCCAGCAGCAGCGGGGACAGGGTACTATTAGAGCAGTACTTC.